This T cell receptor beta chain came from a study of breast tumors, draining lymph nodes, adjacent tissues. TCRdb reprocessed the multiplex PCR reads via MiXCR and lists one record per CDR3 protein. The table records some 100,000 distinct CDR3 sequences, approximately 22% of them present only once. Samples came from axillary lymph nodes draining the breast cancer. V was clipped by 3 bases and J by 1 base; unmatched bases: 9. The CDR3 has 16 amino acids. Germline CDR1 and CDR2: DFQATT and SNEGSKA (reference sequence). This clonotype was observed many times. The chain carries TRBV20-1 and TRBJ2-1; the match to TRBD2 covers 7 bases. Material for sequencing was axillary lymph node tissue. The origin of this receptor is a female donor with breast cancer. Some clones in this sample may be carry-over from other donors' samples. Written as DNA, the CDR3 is TGCAGTGCTAGCTACGGACTAGGTCGGTCCTACAATGAGCAGTTCTTC. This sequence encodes CSASYGLGRSYNEQFF.